This TCR beta chain was observed in a study of response to subunit inactivated influenza vaccine (dated by TCRdb to the late 2010s). In terms of the full investigation: To follow how T cells responded to a trivalent subunit inactivated influenza vaccine, the researchers relied on deep quantitative profiling of the T cell receptor repertoire.

Study-level results and caveats: According to the authors, only a limited number of new T cells may be recruited by each seasonal influenza vaccination.

As for this clonotype: No cognate antigen has been identified for it. No base quality information exists; no much larger clone differs at one position.

The germline V gene (reference sequence) provides CDR1 DFQATT and CDR2 SNEGSKA. Counted from cysteine to phenylalanine, this CDR3 has 14 amino acids. CDR3 DNA only is kept here, 42 bases in frame from base 1. The junction carries 13 bases between V and J, which are trimmed by 4 bases and 3 bases respectively. The protocol used for the library was RT-PCR. Sequencing took place on an Illumina HiSeq 2500. TCRdb reworked the public reads: Q25 trimming with fastp, MiXCR clone assembly, productive beta chains retained. Rows are combined by CDR3 protein, so each entry shows the most common genes and DNA. This sample holds more than 450,000 distinct CDR3 sequences; 12% were observed only once. Of the sample, 9.5% to 13% is held by the ten largest clones.

Here the chain combines TRBV20-1 and TRBJ2-1; a weak D assignment points to TRBD1 (6 bases agree). The source of this sequence is a man between 50 and 59 years old who received an inactivated influenza vaccine. Donor details come from another sample of the same person, matched by shared clones. The sample in question was PBMCs from blood, obtained on the day of vaccination. The DNA sequence is given as TGCAGTGCTAACTCCGGGACACTCTACAATGAGCAGTTCTTC. Its protein is CSANSGTLYNEQFF.